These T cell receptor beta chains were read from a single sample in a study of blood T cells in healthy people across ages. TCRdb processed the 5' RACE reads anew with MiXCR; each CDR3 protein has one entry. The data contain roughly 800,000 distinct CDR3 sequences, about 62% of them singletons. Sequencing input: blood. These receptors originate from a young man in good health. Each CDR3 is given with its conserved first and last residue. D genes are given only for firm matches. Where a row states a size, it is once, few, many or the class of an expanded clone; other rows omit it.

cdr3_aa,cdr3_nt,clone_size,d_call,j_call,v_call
CSATFPGGGSYEQYF,TGCAGTGCTACCTTTCCGGGGGGAGGCTCCTACGAGCAGTACTTC,-,TRBD2,TRBJ2-7,TRBV20-1
CSVEERTDTQYF,TGCAGCGTTGAAGAGAGGACAGATACGCAGTATTTT,-,-,TRBJ2-3,TRBV29-1
CASSSFEETQYF,TGTGCCAGCAGTTCGTTCGAAGAGACCCAGTACTTC,-,-,TRBJ2-5,TRBV6-5
CASSLRQADYEQYF,TGTGCCAGCTCACTAAGACAGGCCGACTACGAGCAGTACTTC,-,-,TRBJ2-7,TRBV18
CASSSPGRNTEAFF,TGTGCCAGCAGTTCCCCCGGGAGGAACACTGAAGCTTTCTTT,-,-,TRBJ1-1,TRBV27
CSARRIEKLFF,TGCAGTGCTCGAAGAATTGAAAAACTGTTTTTT,-,-,TRBJ1-4,TRBV20-1
CASGPDPSGANALTF,TGTGCCAGCGGTCCAGACCCCTCTGGGGCCAACGCCCTGACTTTC,-,-,TRBJ2-6,TRBV6-5
CGAKGGETYNEQFF,TGCGGCGCTAAGGGTGGGGAGACCTACAATGAGCAGTTCTTC,once,-,TRBJ2-1,TRBV29-1
CASSLTVRGPSGANVLTF,TGTGCCAGCAGCTTAACAGTTCGGGGACCCTCTGGGGCCAACGTCCTGACTTTC,once,-,TRBJ2-6,TRBV7-3
CSAVLAASTDTQYF,TGCAGTGCGGTACTAGCGGCTAGCACAGATACGCAGTATTTT,-,TRBD2,TRBJ2-3,TRBV20-1
CASSPRGQGNTEAFF,TGTGCCAGCAGCCCTCGGGGACAGGGGAACACTGAAGCTTTCTTT,-,TRBD1,TRBJ1-1,TRBV9
CASRPPGQNTEAFF,TGTGCCAGCAGGCCCCCGGGACAGAACACTGAAGCTTTCTTT,-,-,TRBJ1-1,TRBV28
CASSRARDTQYF,TGTGCCAGCAGCCGGGCTCGGGATACGCAGTATTTT,-,-,TRBJ2-3,TRBV11-2
CASSRGGPVSDTQYF,TGCGCCAGCAGCCGTGGAGGGCCAGTTAGTGATACGCAGTATTTT,few,-,TRBJ2-3,TRBV4-3
CASRGTSGGYEQYF,TGTGCCAGCAGAGGGACTAGCGGGGGATACGAGCAGTACTTC,-,TRBD2,TRBJ2-7,TRBV12-3/TRBV12-4
CASSNQERGNTDTQYF,TGTGCCAGCAGCAACCAGGAGCGGGGGAACACAGATACGCAGTATTTT,-,TRBD2,TRBJ2-3,TRBV7-9
CASSYLREVEQFF,TGTGCCAGCAGTTATTTGCGGGAGGTTGAGCAGTTCTTC,-,TRBD2,TRBJ2-1,TRBV28
CASSSTQEKLFF,TGTGCCAGCAGCTCGACACAGGAAAAACTGTTTTTT,-,-,TRBJ1-4,TRBV11-2
CSASPGLALGWGTQYF,TGCAGTGCTAGCCCGGGACTAGCGCTAGGTTGGGGTACGCAGTATTTT,-,TRBD2,TRBJ2-3,TRBV20-1
CASSYGGARGYTF,TGTGCCAGCAGTTATGGGGGGGCTCGCGGCTACACCTTC,few,-,TRBJ1-2,TRBV6-5
CSAFSGRSTTDTQYF,TGCAGTGCTTTTAGCGGGAGGTCAACCACTGATACGCAGTATTTT,-,TRBD2,TRBJ2-3,TRBV20-1
CATASGGAYNEQFF,TGCGCCACCGCTAGCGGGGGGGCTTACAATGAGCAGTTCTTC,-,TRBD2,TRBJ2-1,TRBV5-1
CASSTAQGGDTEAFF,TGTGCCAGCAGTACCGCCCAGGGGGGCGACACTGAAGCTTTCTTT,-,TRBD1,TRBJ1-1,TRBV6-6
CSVAPLAGGYNEQFF,TGCAGCGTTGCACCTCTAGCGGGAGGGTACAATGAGCAGTTCTTC,-,TRBD2,TRBJ2-1,TRBV29-1
CASSTPRGGDEQYF,TGTGCCAGCAGCACTCCCCGCGGGGGTGACGAGCAGTACTTC,-,TRBD2,TRBJ2-7,TRBV25-1
CASTPRVGRKETQYF,TGTGCCAGCACACCCCGAGTGGGGAGGAAAGAGACCCAGTACTTC,-,-,TRBJ2-5,TRBV6-2/TRBV6-3
CRPGRTGVDYGYTF,TGCAGACCAGGGAGGACAGGGGTTGACTATGGCTACACCTTC,-,TRBD1,TRBJ1-2,TRBV20-1
CASSLKRAGQYF,TGTGCCAGCAGCTTAAAACGGGCGGGGCAGTACTTC,-,-,TRBJ2-5,TRBV7-8
CSVEVSFGNEQFF,TGCAGCGTTGAGGTCAGCTTCGGCAATGAGCAGTTCTTC,few,-,TRBJ2-1,TRBV29-1
CASKEIGGEAGYTF,TGTGCCAGCAAAGAAATTGGGGGGGAGGCGGGCTACACCTTC,-,-,TRBJ1-2,TRBV27
CASSQGLGQPQHF,TGTGCCAGCAGCCAAGGTCTTGGGCAGCCCCAGCATTTT,few,-,TRBJ1-5,TRBV14
CSGLAGLREETQYF,TGCAGTGGACTAGCGGGACTTAGAGAGGAGACCCAGTACTTC,-,TRBD2,TRBJ2-5,TRBV20-1